This T cell receptor beta chain was recorded in a study of blood T cell repertoires in COVID-19 (dated by TCRdb to about 2020). Regarding the study in general: Samples covering the acute and convalescent phases of COVID-19 were provided by collaborators in the United States, Italy and Spain. Samples were obtained from the ongoing ImmuneRACE study (first 160 participants) and from 950 to 1,500 subjects provided by 6 global collaborators. The dataset comprised deeply sampled blood TCRbeta repertoires from subjects exposed to, actively infected with, or recovered from COVID-19. Where available, HLA class I and class II types were taken from metadata supplied by the sample provider and were not determined by assay-based typing. A de-identified subject ID, COVID-19 status, age in years and sex were almost always included in the sample metadata. The repertoires were released in a freely available public database meant as a resource for research on the immune response to SARS-CoV-2. The prospective study material was composed of cDNA or gDNA derived from T cells, B-cell-depleted T cells, or PBMCs.

With respect to this clone: The specificity of this receptor is unknown. No much larger clonotype is one base removed from it; base qualities were not supplied.

Collaborating institutions collected whole blood in K2EDTA tubes following their own protocols. For TCRbeta analysis, collaborators shipped samples in one of three forms: frozen whole blood, isolated PBMCs, or DNA extracted from either of those sample types. TCRbeta CDR3 regions were amplified from genomic DNA using the immunoSEQ Assay, a bias-controlled multiplex PCR. Processing in the source paper ran as follows. Nucleated cell counts per sample were estimated from amplification of reference gene primers within the assay. To quantify the absolute abundance of each unique TCRbeta CDR3 rearrangement, sequence reads were collapsed and filtered. Productive Simpson clonality was computed per sample as the square root of Simpson's diversity index over productive rearrangements. In TCRdb, the immuneACCESS table is reduced to in-frame sequences with V and J assigned. These tables do not hold every clone; where another copy was compared, an unresolved V gene accounts for under half, and the others remain unexplained. V and J calls and clone size are those listed in that table; D and trimming were worked out from the DNA. The sample data list more than 140,000 clones, and under 85% of these were observed just once. The ten largest clonotypes hold roughly 1.5% of the sample.

The paper as a whole reports these results and caveats: How much clinical and demographic metadata was included differed by source and by participant, and the metadata was provided uncurated.

The TCR originated in a human donor in a cohort sampled during active COVID-19. Sequencing used peripheral blood.

The base sequence is TGTGCCAGCAGCCCCTTAGCGGGAGTCGGCGAGACCCAGTACTTC. This translates into CASSPLAGVGETQYF. The chain is made from TRBV7-9 and TRBJ2-5; 9 of the junction bases match TRBD2. Looking up the germline V gene (reference sequence) yields CDR1 SEHNR and CDR2 FQNEAQ. V has 5 bases trimmed and J has 5 bases trimmed; junction bases matching no gene number 9. The CDR3 runs 15 residues from the cysteine to the phenylalanine. Only the CDR3 DNA is retained, 45 bases long and in frame from the first base.